These T cell receptor beta chains were read from a single sample in a study of blood T cell repertoires in COVID-19. The table came from immunoSEQ multiplex PCR; TCRdb's copy has only in-frame clones and leaves some out. The data hold some 300,000 clones, with approximately 88% observed a single time. Sequencing was carried out using PBMCs or T cells enriched from blood (not recorded which). These receptor sequences come from a middle-aged woman who had recovered from COVID-19. The CDR3 runs from the conserved cysteine through the conserved F or W. D genes are given only for firm matches. Size tells how often a clone was seen (once, few, many) or the class of an expanded clone, and some rows leave it out.

d_call | cdr3_length | j_call | clone_size | v_call | cdr3_nt | cdr3_aa
- | 13 | TRBJ1-1 | - | TRBV5-1 | TGCGCCAGCAGCTTAAAGCTGGAGACTGAAGCTTTCTTT | CASSLKLETEAFF
- | 14 | TRBJ1-1 | - | TRBV5-1 | TGCGCCAGCAGCTTGCTCTCGGAGAGCACTGAAGCTTTCTTT | CASSLLSESTEAFF
TRBD2 | 15 | TRBJ2-1 | - | TRBV6-5 | TGTGCCAGCGCGGCGGGAGGGGGCTCCTACAATGAGCAGTTCTTC | CASAAGGGSYNEQFF
- | 14 | TRBJ2-2 | - | TRBV2 | TGTGCCAGCAGTGCCTCAGGGGGAGGCGGGGAGCTGTTTTTT | CASSASGGGGELFF
TRBD1 | 15 | TRBJ2-2 | - | TRBV11-3 | TGTGCCAGCAGCTTAGGGGGGACAGGAGCCGGGGAGCTGTTTTTT | CASSLGGTGAGELFF
TRBD1 | 15 | TRBJ1-1 | - | TRBV5-1 | TGCGCCAGCAGCACTCGACAGGGAGCGACCACTGAAGCTTTCTTT | CASSTRQGATTEAFF
TRBD2 | 16 | TRBJ2-2 | - | TRBV9 | TGTGCCAGCAGCGTAGAACTAGCGGGAGTTCCCGGGGAGCTGTTTTTT | CASSVELAGVPGELFF
- | 14 | TRBJ1-1 | - | TRBV7-2 | TGTGCCAGCAGCTTAGGAGGGGGAGTCACTGAAGCTTTCTTT | CASSLGGGVTEAFF
- | 15 | TRBJ1-5 | - | TRBV6-5 | TGTGCCAGCAGTTACTCGAGGCAGCGCGATCAGCCCCAGCATTTT | CASSYSRQRDQPQHF
- | 15 | TRBJ1-3 | - | TRBV6-5 | TGTGCCAGCAGTCCCCGACAGAGCTCTGGAAACACCATATATTTT | CASSPRQSSGNTIYF
- | 13 | TRBJ1-1 | many | TRBV7-6 | TGTGCCAGCAGCTTAGCCGGGGTCGGGGAAGCTTTCTTT | CASSLAGVGEAFF
- | 14 | TRBJ2-3 | - | TRBV5-1 | TGCGCCAGCAGCTTGGCCGGGACTACAGATACGCAGTATTTT | CASSLAGTTDTQYF
- | 15 | TRBJ2-7 | - | TRBV4-1 | TGCGCCAGCAGCCAGAGTTCGATCTACGCCCACGAGCAGTACTTC | CASSQSSIYAHEQYF
TRBD2 | 17 | TRBJ2-1 | - | TRBV5-4 | TGTGCCAGCAGCTTGGAGCCACTAGCGGGGGGGGCAGATGAGCAGTTCTTC | CASSLEPLAGGADEQFF